This T cell receptor (beta chain) is drawn from a study of metastatic and nonmetastatic thyroid tumors. Across the whole study: For malignant and benign thyroid patients, tumor or nodule tissue and blood were the sources whose repertoires were compared.

Per the original methods: Between-group CDR3 differences, defined by clinicopathological status, yielded a distant-metastasis classifier for papillary thyroid cancer. With MiXCR, TCRdb reprocessed the PCR reads. None of the V and J calls come from the authors' own analysis; TCRdb made them. This sample carries around 7,000 clones, 34% of them seen once, and the ten largest clones take around 35%. Thyroid surgery had not been preceded by any treatment in any patient. Trimming left V 5 bases short and J 2 bases short, with 12 bases between. The CDR3 has 14 residues. Germline lookup yields CDR1 DFQATT and CDR2 SNEGSKA (reference sequence).

The J gene is TRBJ2-2, the V gene TRBV20-1; D gene uncertain. Sequenced material: adjacent normal tissue. This TCR was recovered from a female donor with papillary thyroid cancer or a benign thyroid nodule (not recorded which). Some clones in this sample may be carry-over from other donors' samples. The CDR3 region is CSASHRANTGELFF. The CDR3, as DNA: TGCAGTGCTTCGCATCGGGCTAACACCGGGGAGCTGTTTTTT.